The text below deals with one TCR beta chain. The source of the sample is a study of blood T cell repertoires in COVID-19. The CDR3 covers 11 residues. In germline, CDR1 is SQVTM, CDR2 ANQGSEA. V shed 6 bases and J shed 7 bases, with 12 bases lying between them. The table came from immunoSEQ multiplex PCR; TCRdb's copy has only in-frame clones and leaves some out. The sample has approximately 430,000 clones; more than 80% are singletons. Sequencing was carried out using peripheral blood. The chain links TRBV29-1 to TRBJ1-1, with unresolved D. The clonotype originates from a woman aged 25 to 39 with active or convalescent COVID-19. CDR3: CSVQYTFEAFF. As DNA, the CDR3 is TGCAGCGTCCAATACACCTTTGAAGCTTTCTTT.